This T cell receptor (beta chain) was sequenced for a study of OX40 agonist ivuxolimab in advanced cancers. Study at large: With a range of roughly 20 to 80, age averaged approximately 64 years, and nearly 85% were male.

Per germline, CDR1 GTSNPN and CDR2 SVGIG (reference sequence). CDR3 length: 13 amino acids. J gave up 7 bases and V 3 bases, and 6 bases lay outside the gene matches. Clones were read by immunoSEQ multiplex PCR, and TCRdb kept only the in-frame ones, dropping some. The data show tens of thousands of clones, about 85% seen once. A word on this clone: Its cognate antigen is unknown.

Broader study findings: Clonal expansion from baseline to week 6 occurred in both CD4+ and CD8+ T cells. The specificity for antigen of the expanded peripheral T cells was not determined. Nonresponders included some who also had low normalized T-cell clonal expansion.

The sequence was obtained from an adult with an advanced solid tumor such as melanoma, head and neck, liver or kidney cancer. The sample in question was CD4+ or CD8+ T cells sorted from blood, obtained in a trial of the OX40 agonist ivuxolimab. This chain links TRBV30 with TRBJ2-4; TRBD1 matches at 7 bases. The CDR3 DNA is TGTGCCTGGAGCATCAGGGACAGCAACATTCAGTACTTC. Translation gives CAWSIRDSNIQYF. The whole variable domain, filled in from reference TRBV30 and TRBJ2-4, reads SQTIHQWPATLVQPVGSPLSLECTVEGTSNPNLYWYRQAAGRGLQLLFYSVGIGQISSEVPQNLSASRPQDRQFILSSKKLLLSDSGFYLCAWSIRDSNIQYFGAGTRLSVL.